The rows below give T cell receptor beta chains drawn from one sample of a study of blood T cells in healthy people across ages. TCRdb reprocessed the 5' RACE reads via MiXCR and lists one record per CDR3 protein. The table records roughly 1.5 million distinct CDR3 sequences, 40% to 45% of them present only once. The sequenced sample was blood. Source of these receptors: a woman aged 18 to 35 in good health. CDR3s include the opening cysteine and the closing phenylalanine or tryptophan. A D gene is named only where the DNA matches it firmly. For some rows the clone size is stated as once, few or many, or as a class when expanded; others skip it.

j_gene | v_gene | abundance | d_gene | CDR3nt | CDR3aa
TRBJ2-3 | TRBV4-3 | once | NA | TGCGCCAGCAGCCCGCAAAACGGGGGTTCGGGAGATACGCAGTATTTT | CASSPQNGGSGDTQYF
TRBJ2-3 | TRBV20-1 | many | NA | TGCAGTGCGGAAGGTCCACCCCCAGATACGCAGTATTTT | CSAEGPPPDTQYF
TRBJ2-5 | TRBV12-3/TRBV12-4 | NA | TRBD2 | TGTGCCAGCACTCCCAGGGTAGCGGGGGGGCAAGAGACCCAGTACTTC | CASTPRVAGGQETQYF
TRBJ1-2 | TRBV4-3 | NA | TRBD1 | TGCGCCAGCAGCACCGACAGGGGTACCTATGGCTACACCTTC | CASSTDRGTYGYTF
TRBJ1-2 | TRBV20-1 | NA | TRBD1 | TGCAGTGCTAGAGGCTCGAGGGACAGGGCTGAGGGGTATGGCTACACCTTC | CSARGSRDRAEGYGYTF
TRBJ1-1 | TRBV6-1 | few | NA | TGTGCCAGCAGTGACCCACAGCGACGGAACACTGAAGCTTTCTTT | CASSDPQRRNTEAFF
TRBJ2-4 | TRBV4-2 | few | NA | TGTGCCAGCAGCCAAGAAAGCCGAACCCAGGACGGCTGGGGAAACATTCAGTACTTC | CASSQESRTQDGWGNIQYF
TRBJ1-2 | TRBV5-6 | NA | TRBD1 | TGTGCCAGCAGCTTGGCTTTGACAGGGTGGAACTATGGCTACACCTTC | CASSLALTGWNYGYTF
TRBJ2-6 | TRBV25-1 | NA | TRBD1 | TGTGCCAGCAAACGGACAGGGTCAGGCTCTGGGGCCAACGTCCTGACTTTC | CASKRTGSGSGANVLTF
TRBJ2-3 | TRBV7-9 | few | NA | TGTGCCAGCCAAGCTTGGGCAGAGGTTACAGATACGCAGTATTTT | CASQAWAEVTDTQYF
TRBJ2-7 | TRBV6-1 | NA | NA | TGTGCCAGCAGTGAAGCCTACCTACAGGGTTGGGGGGGCTCCTACGAGCAGTACTTC | CASSEAYLQGWGGSYEQYF
TRBJ1-1 | TRBV7-7 | NA | TRBD1 | TGTGCTAGCAGCTTAGCAGCGGGACAGATGAACACTGAAGCTTTCTTT | CASSLAAGQMNTEAFF
TRBJ2-7 | TRBV7-9 | NA | NA | TGTGCCAGCAGCTTCCATAACTACGAGCAGTACTTC | CASSFHNYEQYF
TRBJ2-3 | TRBV7-9 | NA | TRBD2 | TGTGCCAGCAGCTTAGCGGTGACTAGCGGGAGAAGGAGCACAGATACGCAGTATTTT | CASSLAVTSGRRSTDTQYF
TRBJ2-4 | TRBV28 | few | TRBD1 | TGTGCCAGCAGCTACACGACAGGGGGGTTCGCCAAAAACATTCAGTACTTC | CASSYTTGGFAKNIQYF
TRBJ2-1 | TRBV6-6 | NA | TRBD2 | TGTGCCAGCCGACTAGCGGGGGGCGTGGGCTCCTACAATGAGCAGTTCTTC | CASRLAGGVGSYNEQFF
TRBJ2-2 | TRBV10-3 | few | TRBD1 | TGTGCCATCAGTGAAACACAGGGGACCGGGGAGCTGTTTTTT | CAISETQGTGELFF
TRBJ2-5 | TRBV7-8 | NA | NA | TGTGCCAGCAGCTTCCCGGGACAACCGGGGGAGACCCAGTACTTC | CASSFPGQPGETQYF
TRBJ2-5 | TRBV6-2/TRBV6-3 | NA | TRBD2 | TGTGCCAGCAGTTACTCTCCTAGCGGGAGGGCTAATGAGCAGTACTTC | CASSYSPSGRANEQYF
TRBJ2-3 | TRBV20-1 | NA | NA | TGCAGTGCTAGATCCCAAGACAGCACAGATACGCAGTATTTT | CSARSQDSTDTQYF
TRBJ2-7 | TRBV6-6 | NA | TRBD1 | TGTGCCAGCAGCCGGGGACAGGGGTTCTCCTACGAGCAGTACTTC | CASSRGQGFSYEQYF
TRBJ1-2 | TRBV6-5 | few | NA | TGTGCCAGCAGTCAACCAGGCGACGTGAGCTATGGCTACACCTTC | CASSQPGDVSYGYTF
TRBJ1-5 | TRBV10-3 | NA | NA | TGTGCCATCAGTGATAGGGACACCTATAGCAATCAGCCCCAGCATTTT | CAISDRDTYSNQPQHF
TRBJ2-5 | TRBV20-1 | NA | NA | TGCAGTGCTACAGCTGGGGGGTCGTACCAAGAGACCCAGTACTTC | CSATAGGSYQETQYF
TRBJ2-5 | TRBV20-1 | NA | NA | TGCAGTGCTTCCGACCTCTTGAGGGGTAATGAGCAGTACTTC | CSASDLLRGNEQYF
TRBJ2-7 | TRBV6-6 | NA | NA | TGTGCCAGCAGTAAACAAGGGACGGGCCCCTACAGGAACGAGCAGTACTTC | CASSKQGTGPYRNEQYF
TRBJ2-7 | TRBV6-1 | NA | TRBD1 | TGTGCCAGCAGTGCCAATACAGGGGGGTACAATGAGCAGTACTTC | CASSANTGGYNEQYF
TRBJ2-1 | TRBV10-3 | few | TRBD1 | TGTGCCATCAGTGATCCGGGACAGGGGGCCGGTGAGCAGTTCTTC | CAISDPGQGAGEQFF
TRBJ1-1 | TRBV20-1 | few | NA | TGCAGTGCTCAGGGATGGGTGAACACTGAAGCTTTCTTT | CSAQGWVNTEAFF
TRBJ1-3 | TRBV9 | NA | NA | TGTACCAGCAGCGTTTTTGGAAACACCATATATTTT | CTSSVFGNTIYF
TRBJ2-1 | TRBV21-1 | few | NA | TGTGCCAGCAGCCCGCTACAGGGGGCGAACAATGAGCAGTTCTTC | CASSPLQGANNEQFF
TRBJ1-1 | TRBV3-1 | NA | NA | TGTGCCAGCAGCCAAGGCCGATTGGTAAGGATGGCCACTGAAGCTTTCTTT | CASSQGRLVRMATEAFF
TRBJ1-5 | TRBV6-1 | few | NA | TGTGCCAGCAGTGAAATTGGCAGGGGCAATCAGCCCCAGCATTTT | CASSEIGRGNQPQHF
TRBJ2-7 | TRBV29-1 | NA | TRBD2 | TGCAGCGTTGACCCCCTAGGGAAGAGCGGGGAAACCTACGAGCAGTACTTC | CSVDPLGKSGETYEQYF
TRBJ2-5 | TRBV29-1 | few | NA | TGCAGCGCAGTGGAGGTACGCCAGGAGACCCAGTACTTC | CSAVEVRQETQYF
TRBJ2-1 | TRBV2 | few | TRBD2 | TGTGCCATAGTCGGGCGCGGGAGGGAGTTCAATGAGCAGTTCTTC | CAIVGRGREFNEQFF
TRBJ2-5 | TRBV7-8 | NA | TRBD2 | TGTGCCAGCAGCTTAGTACTAGCGGCCGGGGGTACCCAGTACTTC | CASSLVLAAGGTQYF
TRBJ2-1 | TRBV24-1 | NA | TRBD2 | TGTGCCACCAGTGATTTGGCGGGAGGGCCCCATGAGCAGTTCTTC | CATSDLAGGPHEQFF
TRBJ2-3 | TRBV14 | NA | TRBD1 | TGTGCCAGCAGCCATACGGGACAGCTTGGCACAGATACGCAGTATTTT | CASSHTGQLGTDTQYF
TRBJ1-2 | TRBV7-2 | NA | NA | TGTGCCAGCAGCTTAGAAAAGGGTGGCTATGGCTACACCTTC | CASSLEKGGYGYTF
TRBJ2-5 | TRBV20-1 | NA | NA | TGCAGTGCTAGTCGGCAGGGTAAAGAGACCCAGTACTTC | CSASRQGKETQYF
TRBJ1-1 | TRBV30 | NA | TRBD1 | TGTGCCTGGAGCGTAGACAGGGGCACTGAAGCTTTCTTT | CAWSVDRGTEAFF
TRBJ1-1 | TRBV28 | NA | NA | TGTGCCAGCAGTTTCCCCGGGATTCAGGGGAAAACTGAAGCTTTCTTT | CASSFPGIQGKTEAFF
TRBJ1-5 | TRBV12-3/TRBV12-4 | NA | NA | TGTGCCAGCAGTTTTTTCGGTTCCCTTAATCAGCCCCAGCATTTT | CASSFFGSLNQPQHF
TRBJ2-6 | TRBV28 | NA | NA | TGTGCCAGCAGTTCTGGGGGATTTCGCTCTGGGGCCAACGTCCTGACTTTC | CASSSGGFRSGANVLTF
TRBJ1-2 | TRBV12-3/TRBV12-4 | NA | NA | TGTGCCAGCAGTCCAGCCTGGGGTCTTAGCGGCTACACCTTC | CASSPAWGLSGYTF
TRBJ2-5 | TRBV25-1 | NA | NA | TGTGCCAGCACCCTTCGGGTTGGAGAGACCCAGTACTTC | CASTLRVGETQYF
TRBJ2-7 | TRBV7-9 | NA | NA | TGTGCCAGCAGCTTAGCTGGGGCGGATGAGCAGTACTTC | CASSLAGADEQYF
TRBJ2-1 | TRBV24-1 | few | TRBD2 | TGTGCCACCAGTGATTTGAGAGAAGGTATGGGGGGGTCCTACAATGAGCAGTTCTTC | CATSDLREGMGGSYNEQFF
TRBJ1-5 | TRBV20-1 | NA | NA | TGCAGTGCTAGAGAGGACCCGGGGGAGCCCCAGCATTTT | CSAREDPGEPQHF
TRBJ2-1 | TRBV9 | NA | NA | TGTGCCAGCAGCGTAGCGCCTTCTAGCGCAAGCTCCAATGAGCAGTTCTTC | CASSVAPSSASSNEQFF
TRBJ2-5 | TRBV20-1 | NA | TRBD2 | TGCAGTGCAACTAGCGGGAGGAATAGGGAGACCCAGTACTTC | CSATSGRNRETQYF
TRBJ2-3 | TRBV7-2 | few | NA | TGTGTCAGCACCCTAAACGACGGAGATACGCAGTATTTT | CVSTLNDGDTQYF